These 10 T cell receptor beta chains share one sample of origin, sequenced in a study of T-cell memory formation after mild COVID-19 (dated by TCRdb to the early 2020s). Library creation used 5' RACE. TCRdb names Illumina NovaSeq 6000 as the instrument used. TCRdb reanalyzed the raw reads on its own, using fastp at Q25 for trimming and MiXCR for clone calling, and kept in-frame beta chains. Each entry merges the rows of one CDR3 protein and shows their most common DNA and genes. The sample has about 560,000 distinct CDR3 sequences on record, 17% of them singletons. Roughly 7.7% of the sample is taken by the ten largest. Sequencing was carried out using PBMCs or a T cell subset sorted from them (not recorded which). The receptors derive from an adult woman who had mild COVID-19 (a few samples of this study predate the infection). The sample titles of this study are shuffled in the database, so cell type and time point are left out; the donor was told from shared clones.

The chain carries TRBV7-9 and TRBJ1-1; D is undetermined. Trimming shortened V by 0 bases and J by 4 bases, and 9 bases separated the two germline ends. CDR1 is SEHNR, CDR2 FQNEAQ, per germline (reference sequence). This CDR3 comprises 14 residues. The CDR3 loop is CASSLAVGSTEAFF. The CDR3 DNA reads TGTGCCAGCAGCTTAGCCGTGGGCTCCACTGAAGCTTTCTTT.

The rearrangement joins TRBV4-1 to TRBJ2-2; D not resolved. The V end was cut by 0 bases, the J end by 7 bases, with 9 bases between. This CDR3 has 14 amino acids. In germline, CDR1 is MGHRA, CDR2 YSYEKL. The CDR3 region is CASSQDQLNGELFF. The CDR3 DNA reads as TGCGCCAGCAGCCAAGATCAGCTCAACGGGGAGCTGTTTTTT.

V is TRBV4-2 and J is TRBJ2-1; 9 nucleotides agree with TRBD2. With 6 bases clipped from V and 9 bases from J, the junction kept 12 bases outside the gene matches. The CDR3 has 15 residues. Germline CDR1 reads LGHNA; CDR2 reads YNFKEQ. The CDR3, as DNA: TGTGCCAGCAGGAGTAGGGCGGGAGGGGTCGCTGAGCAGTTCTTC. Amino acid sequence: CASRSRAGGVAEQFF.

This clonotype was counted between two and nine times. The rearrangement uses TRBV4-2 and TRBJ2-3; 12 nucleotides align to TRBD2. CDR1 is LGHNA, CDR2 YNFKEQ, per germline. This CDR3 is built from 15 residues. The J segment lost 5 bases and the V segment lost 4 bases, leaving 4 bases of the junction unmatched. The CDR3 region is CASSPLAGGGDTQYF. For the CDR3, the DNA is TGTGCCAGCAGCCCCCTAGCGGGAGGGGGAGATACGCAGTATTTT.

This chain uses TRBV5-1 with TRBJ2-2; D could derive from TRBD1 or TRBD2 (5 bases each). The CDR3 contains 15 residues. The V and J ends lost 2 bases and 0 bases respectively, with 8 bases between them. Per germline, CDR1 SGHRS and CDR2 YFSETQ. DNA of the CDR3: TGCGCCAGCAGCTTAGGGGACCCGAACACCGGGGAGCTGTTTTTT. This encodes CASSLGDPNTGELFF. Full variable domain (outside the CDR3, taken from reference TRBV5-1 and TRBJ2-2): KAGVTQTPRYLIKTRGQQVTLSCSPISGHRSVSWYQQTPGQGLQFLFEYFSETQRNKGNFPGRFSGRQFSNSRSEMNVSTLELGDSALYLCASSLGDPNTGELFFGEGSRLTVL.

The gene calls are TRBV11-3 and TRBJ2-1; 10 bases are a match to TRBD2. The ends lost 3 bases at V and 9 bases at J; junction bases unmatched: 8. CDR3 length equals 15 residues. Germline lookup yields CDR1 SGHNT and CDR2 YENEEA. In DNA, the CDR3 is TGTGCCAGCAGCTTGCGCCTAGCGGGGGCGGGTGAGCAGTTCTTC. Its translation is CASSLRLAGAGEQFF. The variable domain in full, completed from reference TRBV11-3 and TRBJ2-1, reads EAGVVQSPRYKIIEKKQPVAFWCNPISGHNTLYWYLQNLGQGPELLIRYENEEAVDDSQLPKDRFSAERLKGVDSTLKIQPAELGDSAVYLCASSLRLAGAGEQFFGPGTRLTVL.

The chain joins TRBV18 to TRBJ2-7; D is perhaps TRBD2 (5 bases). CDR3 length equals 17 residues. Germline V CDR1 and CDR2: KGHSH, LQKENI. V was cut by 0 bases and J by 7 bases, with 22 bases left in between. In nucleotides, the CDR3 is TGTGCCAGCTCACCACCATCCGACCTCAGAAAATCGGGAGAGCAGTACTTC. It translates to CASSPPSDLRKSGEQYF.

The J gene is TRBJ1-5, the V gene TRBV30; possible D gene TRBD1, 5 bases. V gave up 2 bases and J gave up 4 bases, with 9 bases separating them. Per germline, CDR1 GTSNPN and CDR2 SVGIG (reference sequence). The CDR3 loop spans 13 amino acids. The CDR3 region is CAWSRDRNQPQHF. The CDR3 bases are TGTGCCTGGAGTAGGGACCGAAATCAGCCCCAGCATTTT.

This clonotype was counted only a few times. The chain carries TRBV7-6 and TRBJ1-2; D unclear. V was shortened by 1 base and J by 4 bases, with 10 bases between the two germline ends. The germline gives CDR1 SGHVS, CDR2 FNYEAQ. The CDR3 spans 14 residues. CDR3: CASSLDAGFYGYTF. The CDR3, as DNA: TGTGCCAGCAGCTTAGACGCGGGCTTCTATGGCTACACCTTC.

V usage is TRBV11-2 and J usage is TRBJ1-1; D gene ambiguous. The CDR3 loop spans 13 amino acids. Germline values: CDR1 SGHAT, CDR2 FQNNGV. The V gene lost 1 base and the J gene lost 10 bases, with 13 bases spanning the gap. CDR3 coding DNA: TGTGCCAGCAGCTTAGTCCTCGGTCTAGGAGCTTTCTTT. This codes for CASSLVLGLGAFF.